Following are 6 T cell receptor beta chains from one sample sequenced in a study of blood T cells in healthy people across ages. A second roughly 6 to 11 cycle PCR used barcoded and J-beta primers. TCRdb analysed the 5' RACE reads with MiXCR anew, one entry per CDR3 protein. The top ten hold roughly 19% of the sample, which has roughly 790,000 distinct CDR3 sequences, 40% to 45% seen once. The sample taken for sequencing was blood. Source of these receptors: a woman aged 60 to 75 in good health.

This chain joins TRBV2 and TRBJ2-1, with 11 positions matching TRBD2. The DNA end is more similar to TRBJ2-7, so the J call may be wrong. CDR1 SNHLY and CDR2 FYNNEI come from the germline V gene. The CDR3 covers 15 residues. CDR3 sequence (DNA): TGTGCCAGCAGTGAGCTAGCGGGGGGTTACAATGAGCAGTACTTC. Protein sequence: CASSELAGGYNEQYF.

This clonotype has a handful of counts. V is TRBV4-1 and J is TRBJ2-5, with 9 bases matching TRBD1. This CDR3 region has 16 residues. The junction had 13 bases not matched to a gene; V was cut back by 6 bases and J by 5 bases. Germline assignment: CDR1 MGHRA and CDR2 YSYEKL. CDR3 sequence reads: CASSANPGQGLETQYF. CDR3 DNA sequence: TGCGCCAGCAGTGCAAATCCGGGACAGGGTCTTGAGACCCAGTACTTC.

The chain is built from TRBV7-2 and TRBJ1-1; 11 nucleotides match TRBD1. V was clipped by 5 bases and J by 5 bases; unmatched bases: 10. There are 16 residues in the CDR3. Per germline, CDR1 SGHTA and CDR2 FQGNSA. CDR3 residues: CASSLGQGAVGTEAFF. The CDR3 coding sequence is TGTGCCAGCAGCCTAGGACAGGGGGCGGTAGGAACTGAAGCTTTCTTT. Supplemented by reference TRBV7-2 and TRBJ1-1, the full variable domain reads GAGVSQSPSNKVTEKGKDVELRCDPISGHTALYWYRQSLGQGLEFLIYFQGNSAPDKSGLPSDRFSAERTGGSVSTLTIQRTQQEDSAVYLCASSLGQGAVGTEAFFGQGTRLTVV.

The chain uses TRBV20-1 and TRBJ2-7; perhaps TRBD1 as D (5 bases). The CDR3 is 13 amino acids. The germline gives CDR1 DFQATT, CDR2 SNEGSKA (reference sequence). Trimming took off 3 bases at V and 5 bases at J, with 14 bases between the two ends. The CDR3 sequence: CSASAAETDEQYF. The CDR3 nucleotides are TGCAGTGCTAGTGCTGCGGAGACAGACGAGCAGTACTTC.

The V gene is TRBV5-1, the J gene TRBJ2-5; unclear D gene. CDR1 and CDR2 from the germline V gene are SGHRS and YFSETQ. This CDR3 comprises 14 residues. V dropped 2 bases and J dropped 0 bases, with 8 bases sitting between them. CDR3 DNA sequence: TGCGCCAGCAGCTTTCAGCTAGACCAAGAGACCCAGTACTTC. Residues: CASSFQLDQETQYF. Combining the CDR3 with reference TRBV5-1 and TRBJ2-5 gives the whole variable domain KAGVTQTPRYLIKTRGQQVTLSCSPISGHRSVSWYQQTPGQGLQFLFEYFSETQRNKGNFPGRFSGRQFSNSRSEMNVSTLELGDSALYLCASSFQLDQETQYFGPGTRLLVL.

V gene TRBV20-1 combines with J gene TRBJ1-2, with no clear D. With 4 bases removed from V and 8 bases from J, the gap between germline ends came to 20 bases. The CDR3 is made up of 14 amino acids. CDR1 DFQATT and CDR2 SNEGSKA come from the germline V gene (reference sequence). CDR3 sequence reads: CSATTLEGSRGYTF. DNA of the CDR3: TGCAGTGCTACGACCTTAGAGGGATCTAGGGGCTACACCTTC.